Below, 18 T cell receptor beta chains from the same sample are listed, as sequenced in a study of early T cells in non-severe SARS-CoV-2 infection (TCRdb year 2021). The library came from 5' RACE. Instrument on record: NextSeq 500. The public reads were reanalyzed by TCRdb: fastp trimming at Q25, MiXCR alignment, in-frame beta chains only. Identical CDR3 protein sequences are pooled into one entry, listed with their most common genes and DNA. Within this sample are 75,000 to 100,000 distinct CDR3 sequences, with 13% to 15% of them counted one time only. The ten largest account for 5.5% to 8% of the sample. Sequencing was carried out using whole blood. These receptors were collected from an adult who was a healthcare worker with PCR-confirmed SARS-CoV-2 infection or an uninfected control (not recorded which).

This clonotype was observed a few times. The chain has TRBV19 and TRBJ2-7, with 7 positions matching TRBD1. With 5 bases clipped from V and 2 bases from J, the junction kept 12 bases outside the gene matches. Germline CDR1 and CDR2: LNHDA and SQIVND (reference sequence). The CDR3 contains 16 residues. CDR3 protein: CASSYKTGFSPYEQYF. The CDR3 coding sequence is TGTGCCAGTAGTTATAAGACAGGGTTCTCCCCCTACGAGCAGTACTTC.

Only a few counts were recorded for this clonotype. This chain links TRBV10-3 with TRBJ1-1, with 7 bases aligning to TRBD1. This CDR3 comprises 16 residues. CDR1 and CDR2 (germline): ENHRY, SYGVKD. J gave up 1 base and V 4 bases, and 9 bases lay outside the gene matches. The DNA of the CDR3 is TGTGCCATCAGTGGGAGCAGGGGGGCTCGGAACACTGAAGCTTTCTTT. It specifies CAISGSRGARNTEAFF.

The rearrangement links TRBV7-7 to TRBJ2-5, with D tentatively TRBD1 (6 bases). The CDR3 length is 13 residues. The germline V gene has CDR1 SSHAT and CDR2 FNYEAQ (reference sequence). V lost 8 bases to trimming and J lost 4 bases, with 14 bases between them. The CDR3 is CASAPLGGETQYF. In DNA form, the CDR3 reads TGTGCCAGCGCCCCGCTAGGGGGAGAGACCCAGTACTTC.

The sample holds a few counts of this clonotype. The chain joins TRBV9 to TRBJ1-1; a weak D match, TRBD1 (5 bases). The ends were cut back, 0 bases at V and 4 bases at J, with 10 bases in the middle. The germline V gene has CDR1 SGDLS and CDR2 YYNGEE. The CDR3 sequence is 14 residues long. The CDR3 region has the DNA TGTGCCAGCAGCGTAGTTTCGGGGCCCACTGAAGCTTTCTTT. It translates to CASSVVSGPTEAFF.

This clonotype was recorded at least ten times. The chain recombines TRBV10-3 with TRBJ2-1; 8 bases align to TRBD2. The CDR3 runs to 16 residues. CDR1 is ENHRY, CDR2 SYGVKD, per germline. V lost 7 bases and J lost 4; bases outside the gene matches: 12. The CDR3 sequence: CAITQRESGRYNEQFF. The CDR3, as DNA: TGTGCCATCACTCAGCGGGAGTCTGGGAGGTACAATGAGCAGTTCTTC.

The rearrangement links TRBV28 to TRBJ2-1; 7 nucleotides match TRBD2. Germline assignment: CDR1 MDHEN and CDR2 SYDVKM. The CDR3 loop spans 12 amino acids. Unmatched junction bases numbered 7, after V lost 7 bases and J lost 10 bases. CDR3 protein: CASTRGSYEQFF. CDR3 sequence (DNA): TGTGCCAGCACCCGCGGGAGTTACGAGCAGTTCTTC.

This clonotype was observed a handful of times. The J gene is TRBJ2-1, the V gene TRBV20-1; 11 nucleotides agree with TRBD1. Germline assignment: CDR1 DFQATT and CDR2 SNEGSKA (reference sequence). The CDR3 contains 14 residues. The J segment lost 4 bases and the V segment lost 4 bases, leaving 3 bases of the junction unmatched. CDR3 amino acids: CSANRDRGYNEQFF. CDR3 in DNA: TGCAGTGCTAACCGGGACAGGGGGTACAATGAGCAGTTCTTC.

CDR3 sequence reads: CASSQSSVQETQYF. As DNA, the CDR3 is TGTGCCAGCAGTCAGTCTAGTGTCCAAGAGACCCAGTACTTC. The chain uses TRBV6-5 and TRBJ2-5, with D unresolved. Germline V gene lookup returns CDR1 MNHEY and CDR2 SVGAGI. Trimming shortened V by 5 bases and J by 1 base, and 11 bases separated the two germline ends. This CDR3 contains 14 residues.

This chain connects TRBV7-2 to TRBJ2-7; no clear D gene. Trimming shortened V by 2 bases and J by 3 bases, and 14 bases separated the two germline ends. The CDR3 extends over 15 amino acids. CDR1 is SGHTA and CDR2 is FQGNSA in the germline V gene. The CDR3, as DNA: TGTGCCAGCAGCTTAAGTGAGGCCTGGGGCTACGAGCAGTACTTC. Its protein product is CASSLSEAWGYEQYF.

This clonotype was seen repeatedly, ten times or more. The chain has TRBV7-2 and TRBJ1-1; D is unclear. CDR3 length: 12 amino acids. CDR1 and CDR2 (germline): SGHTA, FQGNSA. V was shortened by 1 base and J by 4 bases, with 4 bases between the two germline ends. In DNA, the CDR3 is TGTGCCAGCAGCTTAGTGCTCACTGAAGCTTTCTTT. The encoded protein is CASSLVLTEAFF.

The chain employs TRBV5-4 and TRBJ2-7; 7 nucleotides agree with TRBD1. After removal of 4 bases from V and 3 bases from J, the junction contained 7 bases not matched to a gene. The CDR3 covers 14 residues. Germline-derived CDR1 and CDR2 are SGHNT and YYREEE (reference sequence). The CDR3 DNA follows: TGTGCCAGCAGCATGGACAGGTCGGGCTACGAGCAGTACTTC. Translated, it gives CASSMDRSGYEQYF.

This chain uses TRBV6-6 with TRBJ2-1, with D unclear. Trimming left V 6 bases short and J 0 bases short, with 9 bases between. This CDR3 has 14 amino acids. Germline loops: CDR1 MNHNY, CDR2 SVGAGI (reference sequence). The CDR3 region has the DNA TGTGCCAGCAGCCTCATGAGCTCCTACAATGAGCAGTTCTTC. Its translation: CASSLMSSYNEQFF.

CDR3 region: CASSWGRKEPAREQYF. As DNA, the CDR3 is TGCGCCAGCAGCTGGGGACGGAAAGAGCCGGCTCGCGAGCAGTACTTC. The chain couples TRBV5-1 to TRBJ2-7; D assignment may be TRBD1 or TRBD2 (5 bases each). The germline V and J ends were trimmed by 3 bases and 6 bases, with 22 bases remaining between them. The CDR3 length is 16 residues. Per the germline V gene, CDR1 is SGHRS and CDR2 is YFSETQ. The complete variable domain, with remaining parts taken from reference TRBV5-1 and TRBJ2-7, reads KAGVTQTPRYLIKTRGQQVTLSCSPISGHRSVSWYQQTPGQGLQFLFEYFSETQRNKGNFPGRFSGRQFSNSRSEMNVSTLELGDSALYLCASSWGRKEPAREQYFGPGTRLTVT.

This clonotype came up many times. CDR3 coding DNA: TGTGCCAGCAGCTATAGCGGGAGTACGGGCGAGCAGTACTTC. The encoded protein is CASSYSGSTGEQYF. The rearrangement joins TRBV6-1 to TRBJ2-7, with 9 bases matching TRBD2. The CDR3 has 14 amino acids. Germline V lookup: CDR1 MNHNS, CDR2 SASEGT. Losses at the gene ends were 6 bases for V and 6 bases for J; bases not matched to a gene: 9.

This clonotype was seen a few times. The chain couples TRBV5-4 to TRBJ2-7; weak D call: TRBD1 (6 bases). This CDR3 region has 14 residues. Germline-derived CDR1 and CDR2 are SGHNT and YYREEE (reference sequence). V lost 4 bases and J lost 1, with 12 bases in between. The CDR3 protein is CASSTSTGSYEQYF. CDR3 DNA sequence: TGTGCCAGCAGCACGTCGACAGGTTCCTACGAGCAGTACTTC.

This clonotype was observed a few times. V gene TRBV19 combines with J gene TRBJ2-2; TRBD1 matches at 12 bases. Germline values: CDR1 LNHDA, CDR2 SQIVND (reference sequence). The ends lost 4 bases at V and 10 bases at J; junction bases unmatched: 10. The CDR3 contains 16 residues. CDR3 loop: CASSKIPGQGAEELFF. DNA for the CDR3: TGTGCCAGTAGTAAAATTCCGGGACAGGGGGCGGAGGAGCTGTTTTTT. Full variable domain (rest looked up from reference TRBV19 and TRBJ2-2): DGGITQSPKYLFRKEGQNVTLSCEQNLNHDAMYWYRQDPGQGLRLIYYSQIVNDFQKGDIAEGYSVSREKKESFPLTVTSAQKNPTAFYLCASSKIPGQGAEELFFGEGSRLTVL.

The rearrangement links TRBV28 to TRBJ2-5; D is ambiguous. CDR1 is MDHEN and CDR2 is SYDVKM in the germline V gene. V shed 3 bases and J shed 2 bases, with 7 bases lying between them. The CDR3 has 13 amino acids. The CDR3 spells CASSLAVQETQYF. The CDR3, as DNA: TGTGCCAGCAGTTTGGCAGTTCAAGAGACCCAGTACTTC.

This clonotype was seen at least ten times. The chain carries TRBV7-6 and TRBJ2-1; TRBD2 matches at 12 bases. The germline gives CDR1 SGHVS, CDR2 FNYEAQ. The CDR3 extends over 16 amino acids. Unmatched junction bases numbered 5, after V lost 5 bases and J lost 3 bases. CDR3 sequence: CASSHLAGGFYNEQFF. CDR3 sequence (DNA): TGTGCCAGCAGCCACCTAGCGGGAGGGTTCTACAATGAGCAGTTCTTC.